The entry below gives a single T cell receptor (beta chain) sequence along with its context. Its target antigen remains unknown. Base-call qualities are not available, and no considerably larger clone is one nucleotide away. The sample belongs to a study of human T cells and chemical hapten exposure (dated by TCRdb to the early 2020s). Context from the whole study: For sensitization, 2% DPC in acetone was applied to a roughly 2 cm by roughly 2 cm area of upper inner arm skin. Throughout the approximately 25-week study period, patients were also given weekly therapeutic DPC doses on the scalp. Patch testing on the upper back used Finn chambers containing 0.01% DPC, with scoring done after 6 days according to International Contact Dermatitis Research Group standards. Alopecia areata with under or over 50% scalp involvement, alopecia totalis and alopecia universalis were represented in the patient cohort, which was mostly female. The libraries were sequenced as a pool, and the TCR yield per sample differed mostly because of small variations in library volumes within the pool. In alopecia patients, the study followed how the peripheral blood TCR repertoire changed in vivo over primary and secondary sensitization to diphenylcyclopropenone (DPC), a hapten. Blood samples were taken from patients before sensitization (week 0) and at 2, 6 and about 24 weeks after DPC sensitization. For TCR sequencing, blood came from 25 to 35 alopecia patients at anywhere from one to four time points (pre-sensitization, 2, 6 and 24 weeks). Study-wide findings and limitations: Because every patient had alopecia, a presumed autoimmune disease, the patients' immune response might differ from that of healthy individuals. No change with DPC sensitization was found in the number of TCRs above 1 in 1000 frequency, and no evidence of global repertoire structure alterations was found. Patch test score correlated positively with the number of PT1 expanded TCRs, reaching significance at thresholds 8, 16 and 32 but not at 4. Expanded TCRs formed significantly more large CDR3 similarity clusters than pre-sensitization or healthy control sets, consistent with antigen-driven responses. Repeated subsampling changed both the strength of the expansion versus patch-test correlation and the threshold at which the correlation became significant.

The library was made by RACE. The sequencing machine was a NextSeq 500. Library preparation attached unique molecular identifiers to individual cDNA molecules for quantitative, reproducible TCR counting. Each blood RNA sample was used to sequence both TCR alpha and TCR beta chains. Per the source publication's procedure: Samples had a median of roughly 87,000 TCRs, with a range from 23,224 to 690,600. The Decombinator software suite was used to annotate V, J and CDR3 in the TCR reads. To make PS versus PT1 abundance plots, every sample was subsampled to the same number of TCRs (28,000). TCRs were defined as expanded if absent before sensitization and observed at least eight times at the 2-week time point. TCRdb trimmed the raw reads at Q25, called clones with MiXCR and kept productive beta chains. Each CDR3 protein gets just one entry, which takes the most common genes and DNA from the rows behind it. It is TCRdb's table, rather than the study itself, that gives the V and J calls and clone size. In all, the sample holds approximately 260,000 distinct CDR3 sequences, and roughly 8.9% of those were seen once. About 2.5% of the sample goes to the ten largest clones.

Spanning cysteine to phenylalanine, the CDR3 consists of 17 amino acids. The retained sequence is limited to the CDR3, 51 bases, with the frame set at the first base. The germline V gene (reference sequence) provides CDR1 MNHEY and CDR2 SMNVEV. V and J are trimmed by 2 bases and 4 bases, and the gene matches miss 12 bases of the junction. The time point label, read with the paper, signifies: pre-sensitization, week 0. Sample treatment or condition, as interpreted from the label and publication: therapeutic diphenylcyclopropenone sensitization with weekly scalp DPC. At every patch-test visit, the blood draw took place before the patch test was put on. Eligible patients were aged 18 to 70, diagnosed with alopecia, deemed suitable for DPC therapy, and excluded if pregnant. Total RNA was extracted from unfractionated whole blood that had been collected in Tempus Blood RNA tubes.

The clonotype was recovered from a woman in her 40s with alopecia areata. Some clones in this sample may be carry-over from other donors' samples. Sequencing used whole blood, obtained in connection with sensitization to the hapten diphenylcyclopropenone (DPC). The chain employs TRBV27 and TRBJ1-2, with 8 central nucleotides matching TRBD1. The CDR3 reads as follows: CASSLQGARGSPYGYTF. The sequence in DNA is TGTGCCAGCAGTTTACAGGGGGCACGGGGGAGTCCCTATGGCTACACCTTC.